The TCR beta chain under discussion was sequenced for a study of cytomegalovirus exposure and HLA in healthy donors. A note on this clone: As yet, its antigen is unknown.

General study results and limits: A later analysis showed that HLA-associated TCR beta chains had undergone more clonal expansion than equally common others. Among TCR sequences, most were rare, though some public TCRs appeared in many donors. It was confirmed in vitro that a few of the CMV-associated chains were specific for CMV antigens.

PCR amplification relied on 60 Vbeta primers (plus 13 Jbeta primers). Repertoires were generated with immunoSEQ multiplex PCR, while TCRdb's copy carries only in-frame clones and drops some. Here the sample spans some 120,000 clones, roughly four fifths being singletons. The CDR3 runs to 12 residues. The V gene's germline CDR1 is SNHLY and CDR2 FYNNEI. After removal of 9 bases from V and 4 bases from J, the junction contained 3 bases not matched to a gene. The chain uses TRBV2 and TRBJ1-5, with 7 nucleotides matching TRBD1. The TCR comes from a male donor in good health and CMV-seropositive. Sequencing input: PBMCs. The CDR3 DNA is TGTGCCAGTAGGACAGGAAATCAGCCCCAGCATTTT. Amino acids: CASRTGNQPQHF.